This T cell receptor (beta chain) was captured in a study of tissue T cells after allogeneic stem cell transplantation. Using immunoSEQ multiplex PCR, the repertoire was profiled, and TCRdb retains in-frame clones only, with some absent. The sample comprises more than 40,000 clones, about three quarters of which are singletons, and approximately 0.55% rests with the top ten. Germline V lookup: CDR1 LGHNA, CDR2 YNLKQL (reference sequence). The CDR3 is made up of 12 amino acids. V was trimmed by 0 bases and J by 7 bases, leaving 1 base between them. As concerns this clone: Mouse germline and gene names are used. The read comes to an end 1 residue before the CDR3 does, leaving the germline J gene to fill in the end.

The clonotype comes from a pool of C57BL/6 mice in good health. Sequenced material: sorted cells pooled from one or two spleens. This chain uses TRBV5 with TRBJ1-6, with no clear D. TRBJ1-6 counts as an open reading frame of uncertain function. The CDR3 region is CASSQDNSPLYF. Incomplete CDR3 DNA: TGTGCCAGCAGCCAAGACAATTCGCCCCTCTAC.